One and the same sample provided the 26 T cell receptor beta chains below, sequenced in a study of T-cell reconstitution after alpha-beta-depleted transplantation in children. Molecular barcoding with unique molecular identifiers was used for the TCRbeta library. Each CDR3 protein is one row after TCRdb ran MiXCR on the PCR reads. The repertoire holds over 100,000 distinct CDR3 sequences, with about 9.4% as singletons. The source was PBMCs, collected before TCRalphabeta/CD19-depleted stem cell transplant. The receptors stem from a boy aged 2 to 9 with acute lymphoblastic leukemia, due to receive a stem cell transplant.

The J gene is TRBJ1-1, the V gene TRBV5-1; 9 nucleotides align to TRBD1. There are 16 residues in the CDR3. Trimming cost V 3 bases and J 3 bases; bases outside gene matches: 9. Germline CDR1 and CDR2: SGHRS and YFSETQ. CDR3 in DNA: TGCGCCAGCAGCTGGGGGACAGGGATAATCGACACTGAAGCTTTCTTT. Amino acids: CASSWGTGIIDTEAFF.

This clonotype occurred many times. The rearrangement links TRBV12-3 or TRBV12-4 to TRBJ1-2; TRBD1 agrees at 11 bases. The CDR3 spans 14 residues. V lost 10 bases to trimming and J lost 8 bases; unmatched junction nucleotides: 12. The CDR3 DNA is TGTGCCATTAAACAGGGACAGGGGGTGCGCGGCTACACCTTC. It translates to CAIKQGQGVRGYTF.

The sample holds a few counts of this clonotype. The V call is TRBV7-9, the J call TRBJ2-1; TRBD2 matches 9 bases. V shed 5 bases and J 5 bases; nucleotides not matched to a gene: 7. CDR3 size: 15 residues. Germline V gives CDR1 SEHNR, CDR2 FQNEAQ (reference sequence). In nucleotides, the CDR3 is TGTGCCAGCAGCGAAGGAGGACTAGCGAACAATGAGCAGTTCTTC. Protein sequence: CASSEGGLANNEQFF.

This chain links TRBV5-1 with TRBJ1-2, with a weak D call TRBD1 (5 bases). Germline V gene sequence: CDR1 SGHRS, CDR2 YFSETQ. Between the trimmed V and J ends, which lost 6 bases and 3 bases, there was a span of 15 bases. The CDR3 contains 14 residues. This CDR3 reads CASTKAGTYYGYTF. The CDR3 bases are TGCGCCAGCACGAAGGCGGGGACCTACTATGGCTACACCTTC.

This clonotype was counted between two and nine times. V and J are TRBV3-1 and TRBJ2-7; D might be TRBD2 (6 bases). V was pared by 4 bases and J by 2 bases, with 15 bases between. The CDR3 is 15 amino acids. In germline, CDR1 is LGHDT, CDR2 YNNKEL (reference sequence). CDR3 sequence reads: CASSPRQGGAYEQYF. The CDR3 region has the DNA TGTGCCAGCAGCCCCAGACAAGGAGGGGCCTACGAGCAGTACTTC.

The J gene is TRBJ1-3, the V gene TRBV7-9; possibly TRBD1 for D (5 bases). The CDR3 loop spans 14 amino acids. From germline, CDR1 is SEHNR and CDR2 FQNEAQ (reference sequence). Trimming cost V 5 bases and J 4 bases, with 12 bases left between them. CDR3 in DNA: TGTGCCAGCAGCCCACGGGGGGTAGGAAACACCATATATTTT. It specifies CASSPRGVGNTIYF. Complete variable domain (other parts from reference TRBV7-9 and TRBJ1-3): DTGVSQNPRHKITKRGQNVTFRCDPISEHNRLYWYRQTLGQGPEFLTYFQNEAQLEKSRLLSDRFSAERPKGSFSTLEIQRTEQGDSAMYLCASSPRGVGNTIYFGEGSWLTVV.

This clonotype was observed at least ten times. V and J are TRBV20-1 and TRBJ2-4; TRBD2 is a possible D gene (6 bases). Looked up from germline, CDR1 is DFQATT and CDR2 is SNEGSKA (reference sequence). This CDR3 spans 15 amino acids. The V end was cut by 6 bases, the J end by 1 base, with 16 bases between. CDR3: CSAPDYLAAKNIQYF. The CDR3 nucleotides read TGCAGTGCCCCGGACTATCTAGCGGCCAAAAACATTCAGTACTTC.

In its sample, this clonotype was seen a few times. The rearrangement joins TRBV5-1 to TRBJ2-2, with 10 bases identical to TRBD2. The junction had 5 bases not matched to a gene; V was cut back by 2 bases and J by 4 bases. This CDR3 contains 16 residues. Germline V lookup: CDR1 SGHRS, CDR2 YFSETQ. CDR3 amino acids: CASSFLAGAGTGELFF. Here the CDR3 DNA reads TGCGCCAGCAGCTTCCTAGCGGGAGCGGGCACCGGGGAGCTGTTTTTT.

This clonotype was seen a few times. The chain is built from TRBV7-2 and TRBJ2-3; D is ambiguous. Germline lookup yields CDR1 SGHTA and CDR2 FQGNSA. V gave up 4 bases and J gave up 6 bases, with 14 bases separating them. This CDR3 contains 14 residues. The CDR3 here is CASSSMNRADTQYF. CDR3 nucleotides: TGTGCCAGCAGCTCAATGAACCGGGCGGATACGCAGTATTTT.

This clonotype was counted ten times or more. The chain carries TRBV5-1 and TRBJ2-1; 7 bases match TRBD2. Unmatched junction bases numbered 13, after V lost 4 bases and J lost 0 bases. The CDR3 has 18 amino acids. Germline V lookup: CDR1 SGHRS, CDR2 YFSETQ. This CDR3 reads CASSRGPTSVSSYNEQFF. The CDR3, as DNA: TGCGCCAGCAGCCGTGGGCCTACTAGCGTGAGCTCCTACAATGAGCAGTTCTTC.

The rearrangement uses TRBV10-1 and TRBJ2-2; D uncertain. The V gene's germline CDR1 is WNHNN and CDR2 SYGVQD (reference sequence). The CDR3 sequence is 15 residues long. Trimming removed 4 bases from V and 2 bases from J, with 11 bases in between. Here the CDR3 DNA reads TGCGCCAGCAGTGCCAACAGATTTAACACCGGGGAGCTGTTTTTT. This gives the protein CASSANRFNTGELFF.

At least ten counts were recorded for this clonotype. The rearrangement links TRBV29-1 to TRBJ2-1; unclear D gene. This CDR3 has 12 amino acids. Trimming removed 0 bases at V and 4 bases at J, with 4 bases between. CDR1 and CDR2 from the germline V gene are SQVTM and ANQGSEA. The CDR3 DNA follows: TGCAGCGTTGAAGACGAATACAATGAGCAGTTCTTC. It yields the protein CSVEDEYNEQFF.

In its sample, this clonotype was seen a few times. This chain joins TRBV5-1 and TRBJ1-6; possibly TRBD1 for D (6 bases). Germline CDR1 and CDR2: SGHRS and YFSETQ. V was clipped by 4 bases and J by 0 bases, with 14 bases between them. The CDR3 is 17 amino acids. DNA for the CDR3: TGCGCCAGCAGCGCGGACAGTCCGAGCTCCTATAATTCACCCCTCCACTTT. It is translated as CASSADSPSSYNSPLHF.

There are many counts of this clonotype. The gene calls are TRBV20-1 and TRBJ2-7, with a tentative D call TRBD2 (6 bases). This CDR3 is built from 13 residues. CDR1 is DFQATT and CDR2 is SNEGSKA in the germline V gene (reference sequence). The V end was cut by 4 bases, the J end by 4 bases, with 14 bases between. CDR3 DNA: TGCAGTGCTATACTAGCTCCCTCTTACGAGCAGTACTTC. This gives the protein CSAILAPSYEQYF.

This chain connects TRBV20-1 to TRBJ1-4; D is uncertain. Germline V gene sequence: CDR1 DFQATT, CDR2 SNEGSKA (reference sequence). V was pared by 3 bases and J by 0 bases, with 5 bases between. This CDR3 comprises 13 residues. In DNA, the CDR3 is TGCAGTGCTAGCCCCGCAACTAATGAAAAACTGTTTTTT. Protein product: CSASPATNEKLFF.

The J gene is TRBJ2-1, the V gene TRBV3-1; 14 bases agree with TRBD2. V lost 3 bases to trimming and J lost 6 bases; unmatched junction nucleotides: 4. Germline lookup yields CDR1 LGHDT and CDR2 YNNKEL (reference sequence). CDR3 size: 16 residues. The CDR3 sequence: CASSHPGLAGVNEQFF. Here the CDR3 DNA reads TGTGCCAGCAGCCACCCGGGACTAGCGGGAGTCAATGAGCAGTTCTTC.

This clonotype has ten or more counts. V gene TRBV10-3 combines with J gene TRBJ2-7; D perhaps matches TRBD2 (6 bases). The germline V and J ends were trimmed by 6 bases and 1 base, with 16 bases remaining between them. Germline V lookup: CDR1 ENHRY, CDR2 SYGVKD. This CDR3 is 15 amino acids long. CDR3: CAISGTPRRSYEQYF. The CDR3 DNA sequence: TGTGCCATCAGCGGGACTCCGCGGAGGTCCTACGAGCAGTACTTC.

This clonotype showed up just a few times. The chain combines TRBV20-1 with TRBJ2-7; no clear D gene. Germline V CDR1 and CDR2: DFQATT, SNEGSKA (reference sequence). The V end was cut by 0 bases, the J end by 1 base, with 7 bases between. There are 13 residues in the CDR3. CDR3 loop: CSARESRSYEQYF. CDR3 sequence (DNA): TGCAGTGCTAGAGAGAGTAGGTCCTACGAGCAGTACTTC.

This clonotype has more than one count but fewer than ten. The chain recombines TRBV2 with TRBJ2-1; D may correspond to TRBD1 or TRBD2 (5 bases each). The length of the CDR3 is 16 residues. V was shortened by 5 bases and J by 0 bases, with 14 bases between the two germline ends. Germline-derived CDR1 and CDR2 are SNHLY and FYNNEI. CDR3 DNA: TGTGCCAGCAGTTGGGAGAGGGGTAGCTCCTACAATGAGCAGTTCTTC. Translation: CASSWERGSSYNEQFF.

This sequence joins TRBV12-3 or TRBV12-4 and TRBJ2-2; D is perhaps TRBD2 (6 bases). CDR3 length: 14 residues. Deletions cut 11 bases from V and 5 bases from J, with 18 bases between. The CDR3 DNA reads as TGTGCCTGTTCGCATCCGGGGGAGACCGGGGAGCTGTTTTTT. Its translation is CACSHPGETGELFF.

The sample holds many counts of this clonotype. The V gene is TRBV29-1, the J gene TRBJ2-7; 7 nucleotides line up with TRBD2. Germline lookup yields CDR1 SQVTM and CDR2 ANQGSEA. The CDR3 has 16 amino acids. Trimming cost V 2 bases and J 0 bases; bases outside gene matches: 10. CDR3 sequence: CSVELVISGSSYEQYF. For the CDR3, the DNA is TGCAGCGTTGAACTAGTGATTAGCGGGTCCTCCTACGAGCAGTACTTC.

This chain joins TRBV4-2 and TRBJ1-4; possible D gene TRBD1, 5 bases. CDR3 size: 15 residues. V was clipped by 7 bases and J by 3 bases, with 15 bases between them. CDR1 and CDR2 from the germline V gene are LGHNA and YNFKEQ. The DNA of the CDR3 is TGTGCCAGCACCACTTCCGGGACCCCTAATGAAAAACTGTTTTTT. Encoded protein: CASTTSGTPNEKLFF.

This clonotype was counted ten times or more. This chain connects TRBV5-1 to TRBJ2-7; 11 positions agree with TRBD2. The germline V gene encodes CDR1 SGHRS and CDR2 YFSETQ. Losses at the gene ends were 6 bases for V and 3 bases for J; bases not matched to a gene: 5. This CDR3 region has 14 residues. The CDR3 here is CASTLAGGIYEQYF. In DNA form, the CDR3 reads TGCGCCAGCACCCTAGCGGGAGGCATCTACGAGCAGTACTTC.

This clonotype occurred a few times. The chain carries TRBV6-5 and TRBJ2-7; maybe TRBD1 (6 bases). The ends were cut back, 2 bases at V and 4 bases at J, with 15 bases in the middle. The CDR3 contains 15 residues. The V gene's germline CDR1 is MNHEY and CDR2 SVGAGI. The CDR3 bases are TGTGCCAGCAGTTACCGGCCAGGGGCAAATTACGAGCAGTACTTC. The encoded protein is CASSYRPGANYEQYF.

Only a few counts were recorded for this clonotype. V is TRBV7-6 and J is TRBJ1-3; D is unclear. CDR1 is SGHVS, CDR2 FNYEAQ, per germline. The ends were cut back, 8 bases at V and 0 bases at J, with 11 bases in the middle. The CDR3 runs to 14 residues. In DNA form, the CDR3 reads TGTGCCAGCCAACCCCTGGACTCTGGAAACACCATATATTTT. Amino acids: CASQPLDSGNTIYF.

This clonotype was counted many times. This chain links TRBV7-8 with TRBJ2-4, with 9 bases fitting TRBD2. CDR1 and CDR2 from the germline V gene are SGHVS and FQNEAQ. This CDR3 is 17 amino acids long. V gave up 5 bases and J gave up 0 bases; unmatched junction bases: 8. CDR3 protein: CASSRTSEHPAKNIQYF. CDR3 in DNA: TGTGCCAGCAGCCGGACTAGCGAACACCCAGCCAAAAACATTCAGTACTTC.